This T cell receptor (beta chain) is drawn from a study of vaccination and CD4 T cells after COVID-19. Overall study results and limits: A median of around 90% of reactive clones, in convalescent patients, became evident only post-vaccination.

Cultured CD4+ T cell DNA was sequenced using the Oncomine TCR Beta short-read assay. The template was genomic DNA from cultured CD4+ T cells. From the PCR reads, TCRdb called clonotypes with MiXCR, one entry per CDR3 protein. The table lists approximately 20,000 distinct CDR3 sequences, around three quarters of them singletons. The sample holds a few counts of this clonotype. Its antigen is not identified. The treatment denotes: 10-day PBMC culture with coronavirus spike peptide pools or control peptides (ViraFEST assay). CDR3 length equals 15 residues. V was trimmed by 5 bases and J by 5 bases, leaving 15 bases between them. Per the germline V gene, CDR1 is LNHDA and CDR2 is SQIVND (reference sequence).

Sequenced sample: CD4+ T cells from blood, cultured in vitro. The receptor comes from a human donor who had recovered from COVID-19. This chain uses TRBV19 with TRBJ2-2; no clear D gene. The DNA of the CDR3 is TGTGCCAGTAGTGAATCCGGCGCGGTTACCGGGGAGCTGTTTTTT. Encoded protein: CASSESGAVTGELFF.